Below, 28 T cell receptor beta chains from the same sample are listed, as sequenced in a study of blood T cells in healthy people across ages. Using a J-beta primer mix together with a sample-barcoded 5' primer, a second PCR was run for roughly 7 to 12 cycles. TCRdb independently ran MiXCR on the 5' RACE reads; one entry per CDR3 protein. The table records 750,000 to 1,000,000 distinct CDR3 sequences, 29% of them present only once. These sequences were also reported in another study, on T cells of mothers and their children.

What was sequenced was blood. The receptors were sampled from a woman aged 40 to 49 in good health.

This clonotype appeared many times. The CDR3 sequence: CATSREKGSRYQETQYF. The CDR3 DNA reads as TGTGCCACCAGCAGAGAAAAGGGTTCTCGGTACCAAGAGACCCAGTACTTC. This chain uses TRBV15 with TRBJ2-5; D is unresolved. The CDR3 has 17 amino acids. Trimming shortened V by 0 bases and J by 0 bases, and 14 bases separated the two germline ends. Germline values: CDR1 LNHNV, CDR2 YYDKDF (reference sequence).

This chain uses TRBV7-8 with TRBJ1-1; 8 positions match TRBD1. The CDR3 loop spans 16 amino acids. From germline, CDR1 is SGHVS and CDR2 FQNEAQ. J lost 4 bases, V lost 5 bases, and 12 bases had no gene match. The CDR3 spells CASSVVAGGAGTEAFF. DNA of the CDR3: TGTGCCAGCAGCGTCGTGGCAGGGGGCGCTGGCACTGAAGCTTTCTTT.

This clonotype showed up just a few times. The chain recombines TRBV24-1 with TRBJ2-6; D remains unclear. Per the germline V gene, CDR1 is KGHDR and CDR2 is SFDVKD. The V end lost 7 bases, the J end lost 2 bases, and 14 bases lay between the germline ends. This CDR3 is built from 16 residues. The CDR3 bases are TGTGCCACCAGCGGAATAAAGGGTACTGGGGCCAACGTCCTGACTTTC. This encodes CATSGIKGTGANVLTF.

This clonotype was observed a few times. The J gene is TRBJ1-2, the V gene TRBV27; 7 bases fit TRBD1. CDR1 and CDR2 from the germline V gene are MNHEY and SMNVEV (reference sequence). J lost 7 bases, V lost 8 bases, and 10 bases had no gene match. The CDR3 is 13 residues long. CDR3 sequence (DNA): TGTGCCAGCCAGAATCCACAGGGGTCTGGCTACACCTTC. Translating it yields CASQNPQGSGYTF.

This rearrangement joins TRBV7-9 to TRBJ2-4, with TRBD2 matching over 15 bases. The J call is uncertain, as TRBJ2-7 better fits the DNA end. The CDR3 loop spans 16 amino acids. The germline gives CDR1 SEHNR, CDR2 FQNEAQ (reference sequence). CDR3 sequence: CASSSGLAGGPYEQYF. Written as DNA, the CDR3 is TGTGCCAGCAGCTCGGGACTAGCGGGGGGACCATACGAGCAGTACTTC.

Only a few counts were recorded for this clonotype. The chain is built from TRBV20-1 and TRBJ2-6; D possibly corresponds to TRBD1 (5 bases). CDR1 is DFQATT and CDR2 is SNEGSKA in the germline V gene (reference sequence). The length of the CDR3 is 19 residues. Trimming cost V 0 bases and J 0 bases, with 18 bases left between them. CDR3 DNA: TGCAGTGCTAGAGATTTGGCCAGGGCACCATACTCTGGGGCCAACGTCCTGACTTTC. Protein sequence: CSARDLARAPYSGANVLTF.

Comment on this clonotype: At one end, the junction sequence differs from germline, possibly due to a read error. The chain joins TRBV6-6 to TRBJ2-5; D not certain. The CDR3 extends over 14 amino acids. Germline CDR1 is MNHNY and CDR2 is SVGAGI (reference sequence). This CDR3 reads CTSSYLLPGETQYF. In nucleotides, the CDR3 is TGTACCAGCAGTTACCTCCTACCGGGAGAGACCCAGTACTTC.

This clonotype was detected only a few times. V and J are TRBV28 and TRBJ1-5; D gene uncertain. With 6 bases removed from V and 15 bases from J, the gap between germline ends came to 15 bases. Germline V lookup: CDR1 MDHEN, CDR2 SYDVKM. The CDR3 runs to 11 residues. CDR3 protein: CASSLINRWHF. CDR3 nucleotide sequence: TGTGCCAGCAGCCTTATAAATCGTTGGCATTTT.

Ten or more counts support this clonotype. This chain uses TRBV6-1 with TRBJ2-4, with TRBD2 as a possible D gene (6 bases). The V gene's germline CDR1 is MNHNS and CDR2 SASEGT. Between the trimmed V and J ends, which lost 6 bases and 4 bases, there was a span of 13 bases. The CDR3 loop spans 14 amino acids. As DNA, the CDR3 is TGTGCCAGCAGCGGGGACGGAGGGAAAAACATTCAGTACTTC. Translating it yields CASSGDGGKNIQYF.

This clonotype was seen only once. J is TRBJ2-7 and V is TRBV20-1, with 9 bases that match TRBD1. There are 15 residues in the CDR3. Germline V gene data show CDR1 as DFQATT and CDR2 as SNEGSKA (reference sequence). V shed 1 base, J shed 3 bases, and the junction held 7 bases outside the gene matches. The CDR3 sequence is CSARGRTGDSYEQYF. Written as DNA, the CDR3 is TGCAGTGCTAGAGGACGGACAGGGGACAGCTACGAGCAGTACTTC.

A few counts support this clonotype. This sequence joins TRBV20-1 and TRBJ1-1; tentatively, D is TRBD1 (5 bases). The CDR3 is 14 amino acids. Germline CDR1 is DFQATT and CDR2 is SNEGSKA (reference sequence). Trimming pared 3 bases from V and 1 base from J, leaving 12 bases between. As DNA, the CDR3 is TGCAGTGCTAGTGAGGCAGGGCCGAACACTGAAGCTTTCTTT. Amino acids: CSASEAGPNTEAFF.

The chain joins TRBV19 to TRBJ1-2; unclear D gene. Trimming took 3 bases from V and 4 from J, leaving 21 bases between them. Germline CDR1 LNHDA, CDR2 SQIVND (reference sequence). This CDR3 contains 17 residues. The CDR3 loop reads CASSISVIQTQIYGYTF. For the CDR3, the DNA is TGTGCCAGTAGTATCTCGGTAATCCAGACCCAAATCTATGGCTACACCTTC.

V and J are TRBV29-1 and TRBJ1-2; tentative D call: TRBD1 (6 bases). Trimming pared 1 base from V and 3 bases from J, leaving 12 bases between. The CDR3 spans 14 residues. Germline CDR1 is SQVTM and CDR2 is ANQGSEA. CDR3 bases: TGCAGCGTTGAAGGGTTGGCAGGGGACTATGGCTACACCTTC. Its translation is CSVEGLAGDYGYTF.

The chain combines TRBV4-1 with TRBJ2-1, with 7 bases matching TRBD2. Germline CDR1 reads MGHRA; CDR2 reads YSYEKL. The V and J ends lost 8 bases and 10 bases, in that order; junction bases with no gene match: 8. This CDR3 comprises 12 residues. The CDR3 sequence is CASESLGGEQFF. CDR3 DNA: TGCGCCAGCGAGTCCCTCGGGGGGGAGCAGTTCTTC.

This clonotype was found a few times. This chain links TRBV28 with TRBJ2-3; 13 bases are a match to TRBD2. The CDR3 contains 16 residues. The V gene's germline CDR1 is MDHEN and CDR2 SYDVKM. V shed 3 bases and J 7 bases; nucleotides not matched to a gene: 7. The CDR3 DNA sequence: TGTGCCAGCAGTTTCGTGGGACTAGCGGGGTTGAATACGCAGTATTTT. As protein: CASSFVGLAGLNTQYF.

This chain joins TRBV15 and TRBJ2-4, with TRBD2 matching over 7 bases. J gave up 13 bases and V 0 bases, and 12 bases lay outside the gene matches. The germline V gene has CDR1 LNHNV and CDR2 YYDKDF (reference sequence). The CDR3 sequence is 15 residues long. CDR3 region: CATSRESGAYNEQYF. The CDR3 DNA reads as TGTGCCACCAGCAGAGAAAGCGGGGCATACAATGAGCAGTACTTC.

This clonotype was counted a few times. The chain joins TRBV18 to TRBJ2-1; no firm D call. This CDR3 is 15 amino acids long. The ends were cut back, 0 bases at V and 3 bases at J, with 9 bases in the middle. Germline lookup yields CDR1 KGHSH and CDR2 LQKENI. CDR3 sequence reads: CASSPPTPLYNEQFF. The CDR3 nucleotides read TGTGCCAGCTCACCACCAACTCCCCTCTACAATGAGCAGTTCTTC.

The chain carries TRBV7-2 and TRBJ1-6; D unclear. The CDR3 runs to 14 residues. Germline loops: CDR1 SGHTA, CDR2 FQGNSA. The V end lost 3 bases, the J end lost 3 bases, and 6 bases lay between the germline ends. The CDR3 spells CASSFISYNSPLHF. The DNA for the CDR3 is TGTGCCAGCAGCTTCATTAGCTATAATTCACCCCTCCACTTT.

Many counts were recorded for this clonotype. The chain recombines TRBV6-5 with TRBJ1-2, with TRBD1 identical over 12 bases. CDR3 length equals 16 residues. After removal of 3 bases from V and 4 bases from J, the junction contained 6 bases not matched to a gene. Germline V CDR1 and CDR2: MNHEY, SVGAGI. This CDR3 reads CASSYSGTGGFYGYTF. The CDR3, as DNA: TGTGCCAGCAGTTATTCCGGGACAGGGGGCTTCTATGGCTACACCTTC.

This clonotype was recorded a few times. The V gene is TRBV6-5, the J gene TRBJ2-1; D possibly corresponds to TRBD2 (6 bases). CDR1 and CDR2 from the germline V gene are MNHEY and SVGAGI. The CDR3 has 13 amino acids. With 2 bases removed from V and 9 bases from J, the gap between germline ends came to 11 bases. The chain's CDR3 is CASSYLTGVEQFF. The CDR3 DNA is TGTGCCAGCAGTTACCTCACGGGGGTTGAGCAGTTCTTC.

This clonotype came up many times. The CDR3 nucleotides read TGTGCCATCAGTGAGTCGGGGTTCAATGGCTACACCTTC. This encodes CAISESGFNGYTF. This rearrangement joins TRBV10-3 to TRBJ1-2; the D is unclear. Germline V gene lookup returns CDR1 ENHRY and CDR2 SYGVKD. The V and J ends lost 0 bases and 6 bases respectively, with 8 bases between them. This CDR3 is built from 13 residues.

The chain is built from TRBV28 and TRBJ2-3, with D perhaps matching TRBD2 (6 bases). CDR3 length equals 16 residues. Germline values: CDR1 MDHEN, CDR2 SYDVKM. The V and J ends lost 2 bases and 2 bases respectively, with 14 bases between them. CDR3: CASSLGLSPSTDTQYF. CDR3 DNA: TGTGCCAGCAGTTTAGGACTATCCCCCTCCACAGATACGCAGTATTTT.

J is TRBJ2-5 and V is TRBV30; 10 bases are shared with TRBD1. The end of the DNA fits TRBJ2-7 better, so the J call may be wrong. The CDR3 is 15 amino acids. Germline CDR1 is GTSNPN and CDR2 is SVGIG (reference sequence). CDR3: CAWKETGGFFAEQYF. The CDR3 DNA follows: TGTGCCTGGAAGGAGACAGGGGGCTTCTTTGCCGAGCAGTACTTC.

This rearrangement joins TRBV5-1 to TRBJ2-1, with TRBD2 identical over 8 bases. The CDR3 runs to 15 residues. Unmatched junction bases numbered 4, after V lost 0 bases and J lost 5 bases. Germline-derived CDR1 and CDR2 are SGHRS and YFSETQ. The CDR3 here is CASSLVVTSDNEQFF. CDR3 coding DNA: TGCGCCAGCAGCTTGGTAGTGACTAGCGACAATGAGCAGTTCTTC.

In this sample, this clonotype turned up a few times. The chain combines TRBV7-9 with TRBJ1-2; perhaps TRBD1 as D (5 bases). V was pared by 5 bases and J by 6 bases, with 16 bases between. Germline CDR1 and CDR2: SEHNR and FQNEAQ (reference sequence). The CDR3 consists of 14 residues. The DNA of the CDR3 is TGTGCCAGCAGCCCTGAGGGGATCATGGATGGCTACACCTTC. Its translation is CASSPEGIMDGYTF.

The rearrangement joins TRBV29-1 to TRBJ1-5, with D perhaps matching TRBD1 (5 bases). Trimming removed 4 bases from V and 6 bases from J, with 13 bases in between. Germline assignment: CDR1 SQVTM and CDR2 ANQGSEA. The CDR3 is made up of 13 amino acids. CDR3 coding DNA: TGCAGCGTTGGGCAGGGTCAGGGTCAGCCCCAGCATTTT. Its translation: CSVGQGQGQPQHF.

The table lists this clonotype with a few counts. V usage is TRBV29-1 and J usage is TRBJ2-5, with D unresolved. The CDR3 contains 12 residues. V was shortened by 4 bases and J by 2 bases, with 8 bases between the two germline ends. Germline CDR1 is SQVTM and CDR2 is ANQGSEA. In nucleotides, the CDR3 is TGCAGCGTTGCTTCTCGACAAGAGACCCAGTACTTC. This sequence encodes CSVASRQETQYF.

The table lists this clonotype with many counts. The chain carries TRBV24-1 and TRBJ2-5; 8 bases agree with TRBD1. The CDR3 has 16 residues. The germline V gene encodes CDR1 KGHDR and CDR2 SFDVKD. V lost 2 bases and J lost 3; bases outside the gene matches: 7. CDR3 loop: CATSDSGTGDKETQYF. The CDR3 nucleotides read TGTGCCACCAGTGATTCCGGGACAGGAGATAAAGAGACCCAGTACTTC.